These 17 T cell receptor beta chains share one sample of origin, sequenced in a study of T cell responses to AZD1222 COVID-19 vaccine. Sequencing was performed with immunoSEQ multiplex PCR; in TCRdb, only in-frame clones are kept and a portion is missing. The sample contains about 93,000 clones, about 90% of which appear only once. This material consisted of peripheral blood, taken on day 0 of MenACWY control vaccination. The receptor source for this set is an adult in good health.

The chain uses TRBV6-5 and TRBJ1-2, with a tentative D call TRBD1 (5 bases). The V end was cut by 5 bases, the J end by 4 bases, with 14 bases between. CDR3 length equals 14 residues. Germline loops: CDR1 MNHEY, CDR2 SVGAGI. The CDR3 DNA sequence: TGTGCCAGCAGTCCAGGGTGGGCAGGCTATGGCTACACCTTC. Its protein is CASSPGWAGYGYTF.

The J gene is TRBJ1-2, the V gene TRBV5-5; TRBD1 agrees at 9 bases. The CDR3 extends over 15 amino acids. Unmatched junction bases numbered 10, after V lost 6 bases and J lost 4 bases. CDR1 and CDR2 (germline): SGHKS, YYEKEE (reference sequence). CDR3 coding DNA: TGTGCCAGCACGGCCCGGGGACAGGGAGTCTATGGCTACACCTTC. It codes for CASTARGQGVYGYTF. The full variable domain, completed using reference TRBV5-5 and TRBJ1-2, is DAGVTQSPTHLIKTRGQQVTLRCSPISGHKSVSWYQQVLGQGPQFIFQYYEKEERGRGNFPDRFSARQFPNYSSELNVNALLLGDSALYLCASTARGQGVYGYTFGSGTRLTVV.

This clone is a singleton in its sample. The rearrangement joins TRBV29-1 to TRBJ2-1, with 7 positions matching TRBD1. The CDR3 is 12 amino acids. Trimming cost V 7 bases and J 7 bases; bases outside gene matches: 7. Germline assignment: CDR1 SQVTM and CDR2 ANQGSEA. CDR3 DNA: TGCAGCGCTGAGGGGGCTGGGAATGAGCAGTTCTTC. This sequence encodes CSAEGAGNEQFF.

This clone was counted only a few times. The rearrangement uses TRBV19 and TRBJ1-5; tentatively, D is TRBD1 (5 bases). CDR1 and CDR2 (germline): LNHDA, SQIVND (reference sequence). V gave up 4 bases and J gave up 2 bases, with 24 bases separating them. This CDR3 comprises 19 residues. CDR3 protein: CASSKLARVRAAGNQPQHF. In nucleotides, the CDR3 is TGTGCCAGTAGTAAGCTTGCCAGGGTACGAGCCGCGGGCAATCAGCCCCAGCATTTT.

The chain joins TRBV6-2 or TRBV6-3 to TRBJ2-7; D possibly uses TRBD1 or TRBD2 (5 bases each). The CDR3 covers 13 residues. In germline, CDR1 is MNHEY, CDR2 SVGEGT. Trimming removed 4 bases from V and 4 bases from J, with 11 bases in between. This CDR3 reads CASSLGVPYEQYF. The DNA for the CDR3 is TGTGCCAGCAGTTTGGGGGTTCCATACGAGCAGTACTTC.

CDR3 bases: TGTGCCAGTAACGCCCCGGGGGGGAATAATTCACCCCTCCACTTT. This gives the protein CASNAPGGNNSPLHF. The chain combines TRBV19 with TRBJ1-6, with D maybe TRBD1 (5 bases). With 7 bases removed from V and 5 bases from J, the gap between germline ends came to 15 bases. Germline V gene lookup returns CDR1 LNHDA and CDR2 SQIVND (reference sequence). The CDR3 contains 15 residues.

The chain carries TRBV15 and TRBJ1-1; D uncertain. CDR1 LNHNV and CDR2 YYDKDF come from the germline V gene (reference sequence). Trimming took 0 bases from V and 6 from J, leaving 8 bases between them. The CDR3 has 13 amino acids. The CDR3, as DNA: TGTGCCACCAGCAGAGATCTCGGGGCTGAAGCTTTCTTT. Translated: CATSRDLGAEAFF.

Here the CDR3 reads CASSPQPGGEKLFF. Written as DNA, the CDR3 is TGCGCCAGCAGCCCACAGCCTGGCGGGGAAAAACTGTTTTTT. This rearrangement joins TRBV5-1 to TRBJ1-4; no reliable D call. CDR3 length: 14 residues. Germline V gives CDR1 SGHRS, CDR2 YFSETQ. V was cut by 4 bases and J by 8 bases, with 15 bases left in between.

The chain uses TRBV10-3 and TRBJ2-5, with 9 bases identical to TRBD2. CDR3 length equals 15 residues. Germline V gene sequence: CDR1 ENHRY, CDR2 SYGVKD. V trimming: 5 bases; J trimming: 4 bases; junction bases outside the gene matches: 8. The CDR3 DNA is TGTGCCATCAGTCCAGGCGGGGGGGCCGGAGAGACCCAGTACTTC. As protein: CAISPGGGAGETQYF.

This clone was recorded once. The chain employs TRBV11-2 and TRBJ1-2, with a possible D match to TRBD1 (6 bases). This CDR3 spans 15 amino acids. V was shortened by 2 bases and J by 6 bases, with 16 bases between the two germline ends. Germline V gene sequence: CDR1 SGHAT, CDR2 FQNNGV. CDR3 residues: CASSLPGGPGNGYTF. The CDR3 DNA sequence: TGTGCCAGCAGCTTACCGGGGGGCCCGGGGAATGGCTACACCTTC.

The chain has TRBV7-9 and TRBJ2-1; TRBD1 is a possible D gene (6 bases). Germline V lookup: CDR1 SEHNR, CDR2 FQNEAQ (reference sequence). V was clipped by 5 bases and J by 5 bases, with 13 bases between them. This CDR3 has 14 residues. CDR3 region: CASSPTGWDNEQFF. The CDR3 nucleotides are TGTGCCAGCAGCCCAACAGGGTGGGACAATGAGCAGTTCTTC.

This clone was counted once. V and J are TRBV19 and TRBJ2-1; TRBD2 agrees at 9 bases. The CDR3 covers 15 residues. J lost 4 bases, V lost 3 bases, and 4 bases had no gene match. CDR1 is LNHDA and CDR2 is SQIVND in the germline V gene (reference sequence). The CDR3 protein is CASSISSGAYNEQFF. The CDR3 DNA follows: TGTGCCAGTAGTATTTCTAGCGGGGCGTACAATGAGCAGTTCTTC.

This CDR3 reads CASSQVSGPYEQYF. CDR3 coding DNA: TGCGCCAGCAGCCAAGTTTCGGGGCCCTACGAGCAGTACTTC. This chain joins TRBV4-1 and TRBJ2-7; the D call may be TRBD1 or TRBD2 (5 bases each). The V gene's germline CDR1 is MGHRA and CDR2 YSYEKL. The germline V and J ends were trimmed by 1 base and 2 bases, with 9 bases remaining between them. This CDR3 is 14 amino acids long.

CDR3: CASSQYDSGVTEAFF. The CDR3 region has the DNA TGCGCCAGCAGCCAATATGACTCAGGAGTCACTGAAGCTTTCTTT. The rearrangement links TRBV4-3 to TRBJ1-1, with D uncertain. Trimming stripped 2 bases from V and 4 bases from J, with 14 bases between. This CDR3 is 15 amino acids long. The germline V gene has CDR1 LGHNA and CDR2 YSLEER.

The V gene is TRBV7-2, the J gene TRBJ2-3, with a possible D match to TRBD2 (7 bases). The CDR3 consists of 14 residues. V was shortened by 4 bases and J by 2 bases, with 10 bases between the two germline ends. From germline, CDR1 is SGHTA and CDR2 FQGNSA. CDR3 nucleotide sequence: TGTGCCAGCAGCTCGGGGGGCATCACAGATACGCAGTATTTT. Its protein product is CASSSGGITDTQYF.

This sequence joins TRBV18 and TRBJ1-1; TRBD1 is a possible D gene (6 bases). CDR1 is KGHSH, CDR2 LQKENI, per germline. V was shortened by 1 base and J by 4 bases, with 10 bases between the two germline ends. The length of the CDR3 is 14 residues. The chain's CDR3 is CASSPQGEGTEAFF. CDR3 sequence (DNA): TGTGCCAGCTCACCACAGGGGGAGGGCACTGAAGCTTTCTTT.

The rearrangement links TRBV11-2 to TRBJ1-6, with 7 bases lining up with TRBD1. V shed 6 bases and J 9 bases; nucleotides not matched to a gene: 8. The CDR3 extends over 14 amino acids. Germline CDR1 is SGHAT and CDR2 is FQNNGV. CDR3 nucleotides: TGTGCCAGCAGTTCCGGGACAGTGACTTCACCCCTCCACTTT. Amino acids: CASSSGTVTSPLHF.